Below are 24 T cell receptor beta chains sequenced from a single sample in a study of cytomegalovirus exposure and HLA in healthy donors. Assay: immunoSEQ multiplex PCR; the TCRdb copy retains only in-frame clones and omits some. The sample contains over 100,000 clones, roughly 90% of which appear only once. Sequences were obtained from PBMCs. Source of these receptors: a man aged 25-45 years in good health and CMV-seronegative.

The chain employs TRBV27 and TRBJ1-6; D is perhaps TRBD1 (5 bases). The CDR3 spans 13 residues. Deletions cut 4 bases from V and 7 bases from J, with 8 bases between. The germline gives CDR1 MNHEY, CDR2 SMNVEV (reference sequence). The CDR3 region has the DNA TGTGCCAGCAGTTGGAGACAGAATTCACCCCTCCACTTT. This translates into CASSWRQNSPLHF.

The rearrangement joins TRBV7-9 to TRBJ2-1, with a possible D match to TRBD1 (5 bases). The germline CDR1 and CDR2 sequences are SEHNR and FQNEAQ (reference sequence). The CDR3 loop spans 15 amino acids. The germline V and J ends were trimmed by 5 bases and 2 bases, with 13 bases remaining between them. The DNA of the CDR3 is TGTGCCAGCAGCGGCCTCAGGGCTGCCTACAATGAGCAGTTCTTC. It encodes CASSGLRAAYNEQFF.

The chain is built from TRBV4-1 and TRBJ1-3; 11 bases align to TRBD1. With V trimmed by 3 bases and J by 10 bases, 11 bases remained unmatched. This CDR3 is 16 amino acids long. Germline CDR1 reads MGHRA; CDR2 reads YSYEKL. The CDR3 nucleotides are TGCGCCAGCAGCCAGGCAAGGGACAGGGGGGTCGTAACCATATATTTT. It encodes CASSQARDRGVVTIYF.

The rearrangement links TRBV7-3 to TRBJ2-3, with 10 bases lining up with TRBD1. V lost 6 bases and J lost 5; bases outside the gene matches: 5. CDR1 is SGHTA, CDR2 FQGTGA, per germline. This CDR3 is 14 amino acids long. Written as DNA, the CDR3 is TGTGCCAGCAGTGGGACAGGGGTTCGAGATACGCAGTATTTT. Its protein product is CASSGTGVRDTQYF.

This chain joins TRBV4-3 and TRBJ1-5, with unresolved D. V was pared by 3 bases and J by 10 bases, with 13 bases between. The germline V gene has CDR1 LGHNA and CDR2 YSLEER. The CDR3 sequence is 13 residues long. The CDR3 nucleotides read TGCGCCAGCAGCCAGGGCTTATCGTCCCCCCAGCATTTT. It specifies CASSQGLSSPQHF.

The chain is built from TRBV18 and TRBJ2-6; TRBD1 aligns across 8 bases. The J segment lost 1 base and the V segment lost 5 bases, leaving 13 bases of the junction unmatched. Germline assignment: CDR1 KGHSH and CDR2 LQKENI. This CDR3 is 19 amino acids long. This CDR3 is CASSGDRGPQISGANVLTF. As DNA, the CDR3 is TGTGCCAGCTCAGGCGACAGGGGCCCACAAATATCTGGGGCCAACGTCCTGACTTTC.

The chain carries TRBV15 and TRBJ2-7; 9 bases fit TRBD1. Germline values: CDR1 LNHNV, CDR2 YYDKDF (reference sequence). V lost 3 bases and J lost 4; bases outside the gene matches: 4. There are 14 residues in the CDR3. Written as DNA, the CDR3 is TGTGCCACCAGCAGGCAGGGACAGGGTTACGAGCAGTACTTC. Its protein product is CATSRQGQGYEQYF.

CDR3 loop: CASSSSYGTAGNTIYF. CDR3 DNA sequence: TGCGCCAGCAGCTCGTCCTATGGGACAGCCGGAAACACCATATATTTT. The rearrangement uses TRBV5-1 and TRBJ1-3, with 7 bases identical to TRBD1. CDR1 and CDR2 from the germline V gene are SGHRS and YFSETQ. The CDR3 has 16 residues. The V and J ends lost 3 bases and 4 bases, in that order; junction bases with no gene match: 10.

This clone has only one observation. The chain recombines TRBV5-1 with TRBJ2-1, with TRBD2 matching over 7 bases. Germline CDR1 is SGHRS and CDR2 is YFSETQ. This CDR3 has 14 amino acids. The trim removed 0 bases at V and 8 bases at J, leaving 5 bases unmatched. CDR3 in amino acids: CASSLGGREDEQFF. For the CDR3, the DNA is TGCGCCAGCAGCTTGGGGGGTCGGGAGGATGAGCAGTTCTTC.

The rearrangement uses TRBV6-6 and TRBJ1-5; 7 bases agree with TRBD1. This CDR3 has 15 residues. The germline V gene has CDR1 MNHNY and CDR2 SVGAGI (reference sequence). V gave up 6 bases and J gave up 6 bases; unmatched junction bases: 11. CDR3 sequence (DNA): TGTGCCAGCAGCTATGGACAGGTCGTATTTCAGCCCCAGCATTTT. This sequence encodes CASSYGQVVFQPQHF.

With respect to this clone: The DNA is omitted, as the CDR3 cannot be located on it reliably, and the CDR3 follows TCRdb's listing. CDR3 protein: CASSQYFGTAYEQYF. V usage is TRBV4-3 and J usage is TRBJ2-7; the table calls TRBD1, which could not be checked here. Germline V gene data show CDR1 as LGHNA and CDR2 as YSLEER. The CDR3 is 15 amino acids in total, end residues counted.

This clone has just one count. The chain combines TRBV18 with TRBJ1-6, with 10 bases aligning to TRBD1. Germline CDR1 KGHSH, CDR2 LQKENI. V dropped 4 bases and J dropped 6; count of bases not matched to a gene: 15. This CDR3 is built from 19 residues. CDR3 bases: TGTGCCAGCTCACGACCATCAGGGGGGACAGGGGTCTTTAATTCACCCCTCCACTTT. It encodes CASSRPSGGTGVFNSPLHF.

The CDR3 DNA follows: TGTGCCAGCAGTCGTAGCGGGGGGGCCACAGATACGCAGTATTTT. This gives the protein CASSRSGGATDTQYF. The rearrangement joins TRBV6-4 to TRBJ2-3; the match to TRBD2 covers 11 bases. From germline, CDR1 is MRHNA and CDR2 SNTAGT. The ends lost 5 bases at V and 2 bases at J; junction bases unmatched: 3. There are 15 residues in the CDR3.

The J gene is TRBJ1-6, the V gene TRBV23-1, with 9 bases matching TRBD1. TRBV23-1 is reported as an ORF; its role is uncertain. The junction had 12 bases not matched to a gene; V was cut back by 3 bases and J by 0 bases. CDR3 size: 20 residues. As DNA, the CDR3 is TGCGCCAGCAGTCAGTTTTCCGGGACAGGGTCGAGCTCCTATAATTCACCCCTCCACTTT. Translated, it gives CASSQFSGTGSSSYNSPLHF.

DNA of the CDR3: TGTGCCAGCTCTAGACAGGGAGCTGATACGCAGTATTTT. Encoded protein: CASSRQGADTQYF. The chain uses TRBV6-5 and TRBJ2-3; the match to TRBD1 covers 7 bases. V trimming: 8 bases; J trimming: 6 bases; junction bases outside the gene matches: 8. The length of the CDR3 is 13 residues. CDR1 MNHEY and CDR2 SVGAGI come from the germline V gene.

This clone showed up just a few times. The chain uses TRBV5-6 and TRBJ1-2, with no clear D. The CDR3 is 14 residues long. V was pared by 4 bases and J by 2 bases, with 12 bases between. CDR1 is SGHDT and CDR2 is YYEEEE in the germline V gene. CDR3 coding DNA: TGTGCCAGCAGCCTCGGGTCGGTCAACTATGGCTACACCTTC. This translates into CASSLGSVNYGYTF.

As DNA, the CDR3 is TGTGCCAGCAGCTACGGACAGCTGAACACTGAAGCTTTCTTT. It specifies CASSYGQLNTEAFF. The J gene is TRBJ1-1, the V gene TRBV7-8; tentative D call: TRBD1 (6 bases). Trimming shortened V by 4 bases and J by 0 bases, and 9 bases separated the two germline ends. The germline V gene encodes CDR1 SGHVS and CDR2 FQNEAQ. This CDR3 is built from 14 residues.

V and J are TRBV6-6 and TRBJ1-2; perhaps TRBD1 as D (6 bases). Germline-derived CDR1 and CDR2 are MNHNY and SVGAGI (reference sequence). Between the trimmed V and J ends, which lost 6 bases and 2 bases, there was a span of 10 bases. There are 13 residues in the CDR3. This chain's CDR3 is CASSLTGNYGYTF. The DNA of the CDR3 is TGTGCCAGCAGCCTTACAGGGAACTATGGCTACACCTTC.

Here the CDR3 DNA reads TGTGCCAGCAGCCCTCGACAGGGTGTGGGGACCCAGTACTTC. It codes for CASSPRQGVGTQYF. This sequence joins TRBV9 and TRBJ2-5, with 7 bases identical to TRBD1. Germline-derived CDR1 and CDR2 are SGDLS and YYNGEE. V shed 4 bases, J shed 7 bases, and the junction held 10 bases outside the gene matches. The CDR3 has 14 residues.

This clone was counted between two and nine times. V and J are TRBV27 and TRBJ1-2, with 8 bases aligning to TRBD1. The junction had 2 bases not matched to a gene; V was cut back by 0 bases and J by 5 bases. The CDR3 covers 14 residues. Germline values: CDR1 MNHEY, CDR2 SMNVEV (reference sequence). The CDR3 sequence is CASSLSYRGYGYTF. The DNA for the CDR3 is TGTGCCAGCAGTTTATCCTACAGGGGGTATGGCTACACCTTC.

The rearrangement links TRBV5-5 to TRBJ2-7; the D gene is possibly TRBD1 (6 bases). The germline gives CDR1 SGHKS, CDR2 YYEKEE (reference sequence). Trimming took off 4 bases at V and 6 bases at J, with 11 bases between the two ends. The CDR3 is made up of 12 amino acids. The CDR3 is CASSATGLEQYF. In DNA form, the CDR3 reads TGTGCCAGCAGCGCTACAGGGCTCGAGCAGTACTTC.

CDR3 in amino acids: CASSWPQERVYGYTF. The DNA of the CDR3 is TGTGCCAGCAGCTGGCCCCAAGAGCGCGTCTATGGCTACACCTTC. The chain joins TRBV11-2 to TRBJ1-2; D gene uncertain. CDR1 and CDR2 from the germline V gene are SGHAT and FQNNGV. CDR3 length: 15 residues. V was clipped by 4 bases and J by 4 bases, with 16 bases between them. The complete variable domain, with remaining parts taken from reference TRBV11-2 and TRBJ1-2, reads EAGVAQSPRYKIIEKRQSVAFWCNPISGHATLYWYQQILGQGPKLLIQFQNNGVVDDSQLPKDRFSAERLKGVDSTLKIQPAKLEDSAVYLCASSWPQERVYGYTFGSGTRLTVV.

This clone was picked up one time. The J gene is TRBJ2-5, the V gene TRBV5-1; TRBD2 agrees at 7 bases. In germline, CDR1 is SGHRS, CDR2 YFSETQ. CDR3 length: 16 amino acids. The V gene end was trimmed by 3 bases and the J gene end by 5 bases; junction bases not matched to a gene: 13. CDR3 DNA sequence: TGCGCCAGCAGCTATTGGGAGGGCAGACTCGGTGAGACCCAGTACTTC. Amino acid sequence: CASSYWEGRLGETQYF.

The genes are TRBV5-6 and TRBJ1-4, with 7 bases identical to TRBD1. The CDR3 runs 15 residues. The germline V gene encodes CDR1 SGHDT and CDR2 YYEEEE. V shed 5 bases, J shed 6 bases, and the junction held 10 bases outside the gene matches. CDR3 sequence (DNA): TGTGCCAGCAGTTCGCAGGGACAGCTATATGAAAAACTGTTTTTT. It yields the protein CASSSQGQLYEKLFF.